Shown below are 24 T cell receptor beta chains from a single sample sequenced in a study of blood T cells in healthy people across ages. A second PCR, run for roughly 7 to 12 cycles, used a sample-barcoded 5' primer plus a J-beta primer mix. Using its own MiXCR run on the 5' RACE reads, TCRdb lists one record per CDR3 protein. The sample records approximately 1,000,000 distinct CDR3 sequences, 35% to 40% being singletons. Sequencing was done on a sample of blood. These receptors all come from a man aged 18-30 years in good health.

As regards this clonotype: One end of the junction is discordant with germline, which a read error may explain. The rearrangement uses TRBV6-2 or TRBV6-3 and TRBJ1-2; D uncertain. The CDR3 contains 11 residues. Germline CDR1 MNHEY, CDR2 SVGEGT. The CDR3 loop is CTSSDGYGYTF. The CDR3 DNA is TGTACCAGCAGCGACGGCTATGGCTACACCTTC.

The V call is TRBV6-2 or TRBV6-3, the J call TRBJ2-1; D may be TRBD2 (6 bases). Germline V gene lookup returns CDR1 MNHEY and CDR2 SVGEGT. V shed 4 bases and J shed 9 bases, with 16 bases lying between them. The CDR3 contains 14 residues. The CDR3 spells CASSLTGGNGEQFF. CDR3 nucleotides: TGTGCCAGCAGTTTAACGGGCGGGAACGGTGAGCAGTTCTTC.

Only a few counts were recorded for this clonotype. The chain uses TRBV20-1 and TRBJ2-4; 9 bases fit TRBD1. CDR3 length: 17 amino acids. The germline gives CDR1 DFQATT, CDR2 SNEGSKA (reference sequence). For the CDR3, the DNA is TGCAGCGGACGACAGGGGGGCGGGATGGGTGCCAAAAACATTCAGTACTTC. Translation: CSGRQGGGMGAKNIQYF.

The CDR3 nucleotides are TGTGCCAGCAGCCAAACGGGGGGCGAAGAGACCCAGTACTTC. Its protein product is CASSQTGGEETQYF. The V call is TRBV4-2, the J call TRBJ2-5, with D tentatively TRBD2 (7 bases). Germline CDR1 and CDR2: LGHNA and YNFKEQ. This CDR3 contains 14 residues. Trimming left V 2 bases short and J 3 bases short, with 10 bases between.

The V call is TRBV3-1, the J call TRBJ2-1; weak D call: TRBD2 (5 bases). CDR3 length: 12 residues. Deletions cut 4 bases from V and 6 bases from J, with 7 bases between. CDR1 LGHDT and CDR2 YNNKEL come from the germline V gene (reference sequence). The CDR3 DNA reads as TGTGCCAGCAGCCGACTAACCAATGAGCAGTTCTTC. This translates into CASSRLTNEQFF.

About this clonotype: The junction departs from germline at one end; a sequencing error may be responsible. The rearrangement links TRBV7-2 to TRBJ1-2; 7 bases map to TRBD1. Germline CDR1 reads SGHTA; CDR2 reads FQGNSA. This CDR3 has 18 amino acids. CDR3: CASSPRTGFYFANYGYIF. The CDR3 DNA follows: TGTGCCAGCAGCCCCCGGACAGGATTCTATTTCGCAAACTATGGCTACATCTTC. The whole variable domain, remainder taken from reference TRBV7-2 and TRBJ1-2, is GAGVSQSPSNKVTEKGKDVELRCDPISGHTALYWYRQSLGQGLEFLIYFQGNSAPDKSGLPSDRFSAERTGGSVSTLTIQRTQQEDSAVYLCASSPRTGFYFANYGYIFGSGTRLTVV.

The chain employs TRBV7-2 and TRBJ2-3; D gene unclear. Trimming pared 6 bases from V and 6 bases from J, leaving 13 bases between. Germline CDR1 SGHTA, CDR2 FQGNSA. There are 13 residues in the CDR3. CDR3 in amino acids: CASSFNGFDTQYF. In nucleotides, the CDR3 is TGTGCCAGCAGTTTCAACGGGTTCGATACGCAGTATTTT.

This sequence joins TRBV28 and TRBJ2-1; TRBD2 matches 12 bases. Germline CDR1 reads MDHEN; CDR2 reads SYDVKM. V was pared by 4 bases and J by 0 bases, with 7 bases of the junction left unmatched. The CDR3 sequence is 18 residues long. DNA for the CDR3: TGTGCCAGCAGTTGGACTAGCGGGGAACCGAGCTCCTACAATGAGCAGTTCTTC. Translation gives CASSWTSGEPSSYNEQFF.

This clonotype has just a few counts. The chain employs TRBV6-5 and TRBJ2-1; TRBD2 might be the D (6 bases). This CDR3 is 15 amino acids long. Germline lookup yields CDR1 MNHEY and CDR2 SVGAGI. V lost 2 bases and J 3 bases, leaving 11 bases between the germline ends. The CDR3 reads CASSYKLADYNEQFF. The CDR3 DNA follows: TGTGCCAGCAGTTACAAACTAGCCGACTACAATGAGCAGTTCTTC.

The chain has TRBV28 and TRBJ2-5; 7 bases map to TRBD1. V gave up 6 bases and J gave up 2 bases; unmatched junction bases: 6. Germline CDR1 reads MDHEN; CDR2 reads SYDVKM. The CDR3 is made up of 14 amino acids. CDR3 DNA: TGTGCCAGCAGGACCCGACAGGGTCAAGAGACCCAGTACTTC. This translates into CASRTRQGQETQYF.

This clonotype turned up a few times. V is TRBV10-3 and J is TRBJ2-7; TRBD1 is a possible D gene (5 bases). The CDR3 covers 13 residues. The germline gives CDR1 ENHRY, CDR2 SYGVKD. The V end lost 5 bases, the J end lost 2 bases, and 10 bases lay between the germline ends. The chain's CDR3 is CAISRGSPYEQYF. In DNA, the CDR3 is TGTGCCATCAGTAGGGGATCCCCCTACGAGCAGTACTTC.

A few counts support this clonotype. The V and J genes are TRBV12-3 or TRBV12-4 and TRBJ2-3; D might be TRBD1 (6 bases). The V end lost 4 bases, the J end lost 0 bases, and 11 bases lay between the germline ends. The CDR3 is 15 residues long. CDR3 bases: TGTGCCAGCAGTTCCCGGACAGACAGCACAGATACGCAGTATTTT. It encodes CASSSRTDSTDTQYF.

The chain employs TRBV27 and TRBJ2-7; unclear D gene. Germline assignment: CDR1 MNHEY and CDR2 SMNVEV (reference sequence). Trimming took 7 bases from V and 0 from J, leaving 13 bases between them. The CDR3 is 14 amino acids. CDR3 amino acids: CASISSGRSYEQYF. CDR3 DNA: TGTGCCAGCATCTCCTCCGGGCGCTCCTACGAGCAGTACTTC.

This clonotype was recorded a few times. The chain has TRBV2 and TRBJ1-2; 7 bases fit TRBD1. The junction had 5 bases not matched to a gene; V was cut back by 4 bases and J by 3 bases. Germline CDR1 and CDR2: SNHLY and FYNNEI. CDR3 length: 14 amino acids. CDR3 in DNA: TGTGCCAGCAGTGGGTCGACAGGGTACTATGGCTACACCTTC. It codes for CASSGSTGYYGYTF.

This clonotype was seen more than once but under ten times. The chain is built from TRBV20-1 and TRBJ1-5, with 10 bases fitting TRBD1. The CDR3 consists of 14 residues. In germline, CDR1 is DFQATT, CDR2 SNEGSKA (reference sequence). V trimming: 5 bases; J trimming: 4 bases; junction bases outside the gene matches: 5. CDR3 amino acids: CSALPGQGNQPQHF. CDR3 nucleotide sequence: TGCAGTGCTTTACCGGGACAGGGGAATCAGCCCCAGCATTTT.

The chain is built from TRBV20-1 and TRBJ1-1; D uncertain. Trimming pared 0 bases from V and 0 bases from J, leaving 14 bases between. This CDR3 has 16 residues. Germline loops: CDR1 DFQATT, CDR2 SNEGSKA (reference sequence). The CDR3 reads CSAREGSGNMNTEAFF. The DNA of the CDR3 is TGCAGTGCTAGAGAGGGGAGCGGAAACATGAACACTGAAGCTTTCTTT.

J is TRBJ2-1 and V is TRBV7-2, with TRBD1 matching 7 bases. This CDR3 has 13 amino acids. Germline V gene lookup returns CDR1 SGHTA and CDR2 FQGNSA. With V trimmed by 4 bases and J by 8 bases, 5 bases remained unmatched. The CDR3 sequence is CASSSNRGDEQFF. The CDR3, as DNA: TGTGCCAGCAGCTCAAACAGGGGAGATGAGCAGTTCTTC.

This clonotype was observed a handful of times. J is TRBJ1-5 and V is TRBV20-1; D is unresolved. From germline, CDR1 is DFQATT and CDR2 SNEGSKA (reference sequence). The V gene lost 6 bases and the J gene lost 2 bases, with 11 bases spanning the gap. The CDR3 extends over 13 amino acids. The CDR3 sequence is CSAPALGNQPQHF. The CDR3 nucleotides read TGCAGTGCCCCGGCCCTCGGCAATCAGCCCCAGCATTTT.

J is TRBJ1-2 and V is TRBV7-2; D remains unclear. Germline V lookup: CDR1 SGHTA, CDR2 FQGNSA. The V gene lost 8 bases and the J gene lost 5 bases, with 12 bases spanning the gap. CDR3 length: 12 residues. In DNA form, the CDR3 reads TGTGCCAGCCAAATACCCCGGTATGGCTACACCTTC. Amino acids: CASQIPRYGYTF. Together with reference TRBV7-2 and TRBJ1-2, the CDR3 gives the full variable domain: GAGVSQSPSNKVTEKGKDVELRCDPISGHTALYWYRQSLGQGLEFLIYFQGNSAPDKSGLPSDRFSAERTGGSVSTLTIQRTQQEDSAVYLCASQIPRYGYTFGSGTRLTVV.

This rearrangement joins TRBV20-1 to TRBJ1-5; the D is unclear. Trimming removed 0 bases at V and 9 bases at J, with 18 bases between. Germline V gene data show CDR1 as DFQATT and CDR2 as SNEGSKA (reference sequence). The CDR3 extends over 15 amino acids. The CDR3 coding sequence is TGCAGTGCTAGAGATCACGGAGCTGGGAAAGGGCCCCAGCATTTT. This encodes CSARDHGAGKGPQHF.

This chain uses TRBV7-2 with TRBJ1-1, with D possibly matching TRBD1 (5 bases). This CDR3 contains 14 residues. Trimming left V 4 bases short and J 0 bases short, with 9 bases between. CDR1 and CDR2 from the germline V gene are SGHTA and FQGNSA. The CDR3 nucleotides read TGTGCCAGCAGCTGGGGGGGACTGAACACTGAAGCTTTCTTT. Amino acids: CASSWGGLNTEAFF.

This clonotype was observed a few times. The V gene is TRBV7-8, the J gene TRBJ2-1; 8 nucleotides match TRBD1. CDR1 and CDR2 from the germline V gene are SGHVS and FQNEAQ. The CDR3 is 16 amino acids. J lost 2 bases, V lost 4 bases, and 7 bases had no gene match. This CDR3 is CASSYWDRLTYNEQFF. CDR3 DNA sequence: TGTGCCAGCAGCTACTGGGACAGGTTAACCTACAATGAGCAGTTCTTC.

This clonotype came up a few times. The V and J genes are TRBV25-1 and TRBJ2-1; TRBD1 might be the D (5 bases). Trimming took off 5 bases at V and 0 bases at J, with 11 bases between the two ends. The CDR3 is 15 residues long. Germline lookup yields CDR1 MGHDK and CDR2 SYGVNS. CDR3 sequence reads: CASSRRQSSYNEQFF. The CDR3, as DNA: TGTGCCAGCAGTCGCAGACAGAGCTCCTACAATGAGCAGTTCTTC.

The chain is built from TRBV20-1 and TRBJ1-5, with D uncertain. The germline V and J ends were trimmed by 4 bases and 4 bases, with 8 bases remaining between them. The CDR3 totals 12 residues. Germline V gene lookup returns CDR1 DFQATT and CDR2 SNEGSKA (reference sequence). CDR3 sequence (DNA): TGCAGTGCTAACAGAGCTAATCAGCCCCAGCATTTT. Amino acids: CSANRANQPQHF.